The clone carrying this T cell receptor (beta chain) came up once. Its target is unknown. The data were obtained in a study of cytomegalovirus exposure and HLA in healthy donors. Primers included in the PCR were 60 Vbeta and 13 Jbeta primers. The data were produced by immunoSEQ multiplex PCR, yet TCRdb's version contains in-frame clones alone and is incomplete. The top ten hold 1.3% to 1.5% of the sample, which has some 170,000 clones, around 77% seen once. The germline gives CDR1 SGHTA, CDR2 FQGNSA. V was clipped by 5 bases and J by 8 bases; unmatched bases: 11. The CDR3 consists of 16 residues. Study-wide results and limits: TCR beta chains numbering more than 150 were designated cytomegalovirus-associated. A few CMV-associated chains were confirmed in vitro to be specific for CMV antigens. By HLA locus, TCR association rates varied in a later analysis, with DRB1 showing the most and HLA-C the fewest. In a later analysis, at a false discovery rate of 0.05, roughly 18,000 TCR beta sequences were associated with HLA alleles.

This rearrangement joins TRBV7-2 to TRBJ1-4; TRBD1 aligns across 10 bases. The sequence derives from a man in his fifties or sixties in good health and CMV-seronegative. What was sequenced was PBMCs. Written as DNA, the CDR3 is TGTGCCAGCAGCCGGACCCCGACAGGGGGCCGAGAAAAACTGTTTTTT. It encodes CASSRTPTGGREKLFF.